The present TCR beta chain was sequenced within a study of blood T cell repertoires in COVID-19. Study context: From the United States, Italy and Spain came samples of acute and convalescent COVID-19.

Categorization into cohorts depended on clinical history that participants reported. In the authors' methods: Estimation of nucleated cell counts relied on the amplification of reference gene primers. The repertoire was sequenced with immunoSEQ multiplex PCR; TCRdb's copy has only in-frame clones and lacks some. The V and J calls and clone size come from that table; D and trimming were worked out from the DNA. There are some 410,000 clones in the sample; around 87% occur only once, and about 0.89% lies in the top ten. This sequence was found in a woman in her 30s with acute COVID-19. The source material was PBMCs or T cells enriched from blood (not recorded which).

The CDR3 loop is CASSPGLVIYNSPLHF. The CDR3, as DNA: TGTGCCAGCAGTCCAGGGCTCGTGATCTATAATTCACCCCTCCACTTT. This chain links TRBV7-6 with TRBJ1-6, with D possibly matching TRBD1 (5 bases). The CDR3 covers 16 residues. V was pared by 6 bases and J by 3 bases, with 15 bases between. Germline values: CDR1 SGHVS, CDR2 FNYEAQ.